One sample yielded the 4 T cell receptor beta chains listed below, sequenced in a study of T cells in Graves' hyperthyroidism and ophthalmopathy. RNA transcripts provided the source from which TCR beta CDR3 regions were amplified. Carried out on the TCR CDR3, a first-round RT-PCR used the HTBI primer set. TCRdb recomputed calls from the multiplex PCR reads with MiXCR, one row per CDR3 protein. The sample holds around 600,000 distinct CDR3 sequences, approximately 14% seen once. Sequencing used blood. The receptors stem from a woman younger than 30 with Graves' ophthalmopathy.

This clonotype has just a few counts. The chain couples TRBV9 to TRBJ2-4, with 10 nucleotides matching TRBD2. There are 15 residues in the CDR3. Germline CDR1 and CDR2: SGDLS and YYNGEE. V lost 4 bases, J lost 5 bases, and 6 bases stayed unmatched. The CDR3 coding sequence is TGTGCCAGCAGCCCAGCGGGAGGGCCCCAAAACATTCAGTACTTC. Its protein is CASSPAGGPQNIQYF.

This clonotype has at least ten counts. The chain's CDR3 is CASSLVGSANEQFF. The CDR3 region has the DNA TGTGCCAGCAGTTTAGTCGGGAGCGCCAATGAGCAGTTCTTC. The rearrangement uses TRBV12-3 or TRBV12-4 and TRBJ2-1; TRBD2 might be the D (6 bases). The CDR3 has 14 residues. Trimming cost V 1 base and J 6 bases, with 10 bases left between them.

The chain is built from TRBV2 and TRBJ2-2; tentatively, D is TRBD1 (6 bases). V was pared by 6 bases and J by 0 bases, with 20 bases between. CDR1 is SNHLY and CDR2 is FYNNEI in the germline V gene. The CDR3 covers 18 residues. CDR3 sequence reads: CASSENPWDNPNTGELFF. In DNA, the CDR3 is TGTGCCAGCAGCGAAAACCCTTGGGACAACCCGAACACCGGGGAGCTGTTTTTT.

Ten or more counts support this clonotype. CDR3 DNA sequence: TGTGCCAGCAGTCTGACAGGGGCCCACGAGCAGTACTTC. The encoded protein is CASSLTGAHEQYF. The chain joins TRBV6-2 or TRBV6-3 to TRBJ2-7; TRBD1 matches 8 bases. The CDR3 has 13 amino acids. V shed 5 bases, J shed 5 bases, and the junction held 5 bases outside the gene matches. Germline CDR1 MNHEY, CDR2 SVGEGT.